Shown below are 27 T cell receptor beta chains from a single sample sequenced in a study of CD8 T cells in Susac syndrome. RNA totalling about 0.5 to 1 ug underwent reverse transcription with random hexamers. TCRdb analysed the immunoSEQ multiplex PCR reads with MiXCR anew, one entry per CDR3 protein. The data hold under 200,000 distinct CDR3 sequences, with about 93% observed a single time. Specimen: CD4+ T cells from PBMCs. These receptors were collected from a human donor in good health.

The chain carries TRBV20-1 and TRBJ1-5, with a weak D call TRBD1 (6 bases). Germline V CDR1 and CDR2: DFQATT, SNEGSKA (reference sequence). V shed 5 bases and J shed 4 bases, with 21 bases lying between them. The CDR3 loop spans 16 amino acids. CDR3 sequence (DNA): TGCAGTGCTCAGTCCCCAGCACAGGGAATAAATCAGCCCCAGCATTTT. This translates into CSAQSPAQGINQPQHF.

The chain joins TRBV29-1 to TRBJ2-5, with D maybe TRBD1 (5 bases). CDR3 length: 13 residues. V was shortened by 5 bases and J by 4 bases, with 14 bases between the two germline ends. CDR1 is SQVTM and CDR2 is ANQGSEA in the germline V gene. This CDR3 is CSVPVQGGETQYF. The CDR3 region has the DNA TGCAGCGTTCCCGTTCAGGGTGGAGAGACCCAGTACTTC.

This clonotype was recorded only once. CDR3 amino acids: CASEDRAYGGNQPQHF. CDR3 sequence (DNA): TGTGCCAGTGAGGACAGGGCCTACGGGGGCAATCAGCCCCAGCATTTT. The chain is built from TRBV28 and TRBJ1-5; 8 nucleotides agree with TRBD1. The trim removed 9 bases at V and 2 bases at J, leaving 12 bases unmatched. CDR1 MDHEN and CDR2 SYDVKM come from the germline V gene. The CDR3 has 16 amino acids.

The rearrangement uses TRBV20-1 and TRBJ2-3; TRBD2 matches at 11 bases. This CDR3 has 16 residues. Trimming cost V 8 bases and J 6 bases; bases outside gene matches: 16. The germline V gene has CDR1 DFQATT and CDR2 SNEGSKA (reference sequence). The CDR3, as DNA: TGCAGTTCCCCCACCAGGGCTAGCGGGGGGTCGGATACGCAGTATTTT. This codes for CSSPTRASGGSDTQYF.

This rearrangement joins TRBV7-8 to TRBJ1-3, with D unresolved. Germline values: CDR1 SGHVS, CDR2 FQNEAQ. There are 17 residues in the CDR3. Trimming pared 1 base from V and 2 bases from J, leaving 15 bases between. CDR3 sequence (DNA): TGTGCCAGCAGCTTAGAGACACGGGGAGCCCCTGGAAACACCATATATTTT. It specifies CASSLETRGAPGNTIYF.

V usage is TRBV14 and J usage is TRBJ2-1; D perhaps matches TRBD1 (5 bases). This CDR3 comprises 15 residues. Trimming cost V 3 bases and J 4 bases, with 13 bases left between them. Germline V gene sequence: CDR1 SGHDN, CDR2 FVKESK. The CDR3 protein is CASSHLRTPYNEQFF. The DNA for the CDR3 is TGTGCCAGCAGCCACCTGCGGACACCTTACAATGAGCAGTTCTTC.

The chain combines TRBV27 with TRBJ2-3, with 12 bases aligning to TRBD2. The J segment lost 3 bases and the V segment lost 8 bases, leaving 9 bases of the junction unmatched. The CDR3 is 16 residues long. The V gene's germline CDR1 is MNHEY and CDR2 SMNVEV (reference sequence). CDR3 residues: CASLKLAGGWTDTQYF. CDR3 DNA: TGTGCCAGCTTAAAGCTAGCGGGGGGGTGGACAGATACGCAGTATTTT.

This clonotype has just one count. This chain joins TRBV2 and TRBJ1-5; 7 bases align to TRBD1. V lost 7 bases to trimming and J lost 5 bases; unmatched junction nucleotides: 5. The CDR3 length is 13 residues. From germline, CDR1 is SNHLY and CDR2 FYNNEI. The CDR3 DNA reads TGTGCCAGCACCTATGACAGGGATCAGCCCCAGCATTTT. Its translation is CASTYDRDQPQHF.

For the CDR3, the DNA is TGTGCCAGCAGCTTAATTGCCGGGACAGGGACTGGGGCCAACGTCCTGACTTTC. It translates to CASSLIAGTGTGANVLTF. The chain combines TRBV5-4 with TRBJ2-6; 9 bases line up with TRBD1. CDR3 length: 18 amino acids. The trim removed 2 bases at V and 2 bases at J, leaving 8 bases unmatched. Germline CDR1 reads SGHNT; CDR2 reads YYREEE (reference sequence).

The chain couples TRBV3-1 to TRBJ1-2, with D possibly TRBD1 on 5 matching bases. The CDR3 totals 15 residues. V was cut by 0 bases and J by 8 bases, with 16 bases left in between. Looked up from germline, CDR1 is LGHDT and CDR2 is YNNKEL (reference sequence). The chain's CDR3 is CASSQEEGRLEGYTF. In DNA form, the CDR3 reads TGTGCCAGCAGCCAAGAGGAGGGGCGCCTGGAAGGCTACACCTTC.

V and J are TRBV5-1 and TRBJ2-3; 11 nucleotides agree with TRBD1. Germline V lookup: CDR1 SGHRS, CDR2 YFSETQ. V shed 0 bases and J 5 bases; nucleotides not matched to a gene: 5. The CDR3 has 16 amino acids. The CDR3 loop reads CASSLALGQGEDTQYF. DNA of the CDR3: TGCGCCAGCAGCTTGGCCCTGGGACAGGGGGAAGATACGCAGTATTTT.

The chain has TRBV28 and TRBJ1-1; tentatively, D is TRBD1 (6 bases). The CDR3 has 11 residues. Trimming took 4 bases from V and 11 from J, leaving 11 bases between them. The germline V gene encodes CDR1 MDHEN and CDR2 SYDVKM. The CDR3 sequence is CASSSQGRAFF. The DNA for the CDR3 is TGTGCCAGCAGTTCACAGGGAAGGGCTTTCTTT.

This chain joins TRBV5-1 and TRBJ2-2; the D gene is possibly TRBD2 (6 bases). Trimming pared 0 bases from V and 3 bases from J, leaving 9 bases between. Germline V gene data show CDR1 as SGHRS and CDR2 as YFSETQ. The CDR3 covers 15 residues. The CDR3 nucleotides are TGCGCCAGCAGCTTGGTTTGGAGGGACACCGGGGAGCTGTTTTTT. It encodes CASSLVWRDTGELFF.

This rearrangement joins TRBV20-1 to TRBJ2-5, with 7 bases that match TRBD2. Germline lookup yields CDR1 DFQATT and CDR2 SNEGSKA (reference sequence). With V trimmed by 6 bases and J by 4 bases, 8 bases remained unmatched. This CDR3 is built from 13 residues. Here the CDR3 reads CSARKGGGETQYF. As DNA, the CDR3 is TGCAGTGCCAGGAAAGGCGGGGGAGAGACCCAGTACTTC.

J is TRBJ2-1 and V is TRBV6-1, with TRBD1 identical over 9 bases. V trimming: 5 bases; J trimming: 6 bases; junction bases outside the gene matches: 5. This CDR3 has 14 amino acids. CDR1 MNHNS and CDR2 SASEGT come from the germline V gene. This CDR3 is CASSRDRGGNEQFF. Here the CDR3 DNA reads TGTGCCAGCAGTCGAGACAGGGGGGGCAATGAGCAGTTCTTC.

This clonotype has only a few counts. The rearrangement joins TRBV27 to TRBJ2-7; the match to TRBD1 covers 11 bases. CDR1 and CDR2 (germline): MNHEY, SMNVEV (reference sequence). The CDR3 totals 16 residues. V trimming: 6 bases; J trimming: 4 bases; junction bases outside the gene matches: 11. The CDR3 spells CASRPRTGGLLYEQYF. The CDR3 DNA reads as TGTGCCAGCAGACCGAGGACAGGGGGCCTCCTATACGAGCAGTACTTC.

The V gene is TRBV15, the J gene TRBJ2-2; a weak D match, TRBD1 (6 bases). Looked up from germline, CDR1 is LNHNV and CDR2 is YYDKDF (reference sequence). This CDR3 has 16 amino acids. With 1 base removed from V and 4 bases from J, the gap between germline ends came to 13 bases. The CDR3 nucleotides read TGTGCCACCAGCAGAGGAGGAAGACAGGTCACCGGGGAGCTGTTTTTT. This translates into CATSRGGRQVTGELFF.

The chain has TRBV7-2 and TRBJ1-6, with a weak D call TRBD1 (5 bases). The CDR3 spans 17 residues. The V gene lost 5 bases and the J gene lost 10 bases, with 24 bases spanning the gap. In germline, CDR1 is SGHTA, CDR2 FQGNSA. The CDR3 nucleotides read TGTGCCAGCAGCCCCTCTATCACCCGGGGCCCCAAGTCACCCCTCCACTTT. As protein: CASSPSITRGPKSPLHF.

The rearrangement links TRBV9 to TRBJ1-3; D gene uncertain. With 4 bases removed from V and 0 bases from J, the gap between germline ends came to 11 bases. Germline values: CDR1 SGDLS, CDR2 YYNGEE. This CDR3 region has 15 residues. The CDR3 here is CASSPRGPSGNTIYF. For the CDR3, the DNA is TGTGCCAGCAGCCCTCGTGGGCCCTCTGGAAACACCATATATTTT.

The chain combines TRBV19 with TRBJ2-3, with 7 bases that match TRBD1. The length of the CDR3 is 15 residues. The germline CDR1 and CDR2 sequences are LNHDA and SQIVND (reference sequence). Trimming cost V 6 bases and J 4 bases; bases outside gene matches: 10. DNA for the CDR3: TGTGCCAGTAGCAAACGGACAGGAATGGCAGATACGCAGTATTTT. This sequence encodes CASSKRTGMADTQYF. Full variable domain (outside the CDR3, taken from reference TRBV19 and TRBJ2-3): DGGITQSPKYLFRKEGQNVTLSCEQNLNHDAMYWYRQDPGQGLRLIYYSQIVNDFQKGDIAEGYSVSREKKESFPLTVTSAQKNPTAFYLCASSKRTGMADTQYFGPGTRLTVL.

This chain's CDR3 is CASSLDDENSPLHF. In DNA form, the CDR3 reads TGTGCCAGCAGCTTGGACGACGAGAATTCACCCCTCCACTTT. This chain joins TRBV13 and TRBJ1-6; D is undetermined. The V and J ends lost 3 bases and 7 bases respectively, with 10 bases between them. There are 14 residues in the CDR3. CDR1 and CDR2 (germline): PRHDT, FYEKMQ (reference sequence).

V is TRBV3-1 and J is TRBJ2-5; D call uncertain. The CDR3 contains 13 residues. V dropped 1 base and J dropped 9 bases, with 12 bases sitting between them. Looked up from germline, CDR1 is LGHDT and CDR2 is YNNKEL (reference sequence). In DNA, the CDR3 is TGTGCCAGCAGCCAAGGGTTAATTTGGTCCCAGTACTTC. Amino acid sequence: CASSQGLIWSQYF.

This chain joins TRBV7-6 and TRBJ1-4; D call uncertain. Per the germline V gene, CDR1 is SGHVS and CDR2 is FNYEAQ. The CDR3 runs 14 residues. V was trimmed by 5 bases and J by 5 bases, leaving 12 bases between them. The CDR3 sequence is CASSQDGENEKLFF. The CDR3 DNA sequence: TGTGCCAGCAGCCAAGATGGAGAGAATGAAAAACTGTTTTTT. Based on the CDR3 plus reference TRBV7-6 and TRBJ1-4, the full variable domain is GAGVSQSPRYKVTKRGQDVALRCDPISGHVSLYWYRQALGQGPEFLTYFNYEAQQDKSGLPNDRFSAERPEGSISTLTIQRTEQRDSAMYRCASSQDGENEKLFFGSGTQLSVL.

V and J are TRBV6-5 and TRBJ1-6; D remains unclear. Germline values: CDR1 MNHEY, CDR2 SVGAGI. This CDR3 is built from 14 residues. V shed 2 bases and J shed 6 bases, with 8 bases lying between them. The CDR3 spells CASSYPQVNSPLHF. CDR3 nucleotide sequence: TGTGCCAGCAGTTACCCCCAGGTTAATTCACCCCTCCACTTT.

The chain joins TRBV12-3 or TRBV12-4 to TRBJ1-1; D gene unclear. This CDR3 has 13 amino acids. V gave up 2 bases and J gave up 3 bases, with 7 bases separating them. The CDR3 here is CASSLKRDTEAFF. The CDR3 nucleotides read TGTGCCAGCAGTTTAAAGCGGGACACTGAAGCTTTCTTT.

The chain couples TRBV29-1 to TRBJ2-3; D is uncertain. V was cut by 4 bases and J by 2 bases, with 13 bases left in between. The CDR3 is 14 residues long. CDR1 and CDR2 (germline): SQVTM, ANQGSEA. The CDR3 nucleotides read TGCAGCGTTGTAACACCCTTGCTCACAGATACGCAGTATTTT. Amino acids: CSVVTPLLTDTQYF.

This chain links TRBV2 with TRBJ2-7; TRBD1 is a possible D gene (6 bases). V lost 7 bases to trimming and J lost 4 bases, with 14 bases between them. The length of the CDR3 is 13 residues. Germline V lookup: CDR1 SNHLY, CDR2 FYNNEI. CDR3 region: CASTQGLIYEQYF. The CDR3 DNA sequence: TGTGCCAGCACGCAGGGGCTGATATACGAGCAGTACTTC.